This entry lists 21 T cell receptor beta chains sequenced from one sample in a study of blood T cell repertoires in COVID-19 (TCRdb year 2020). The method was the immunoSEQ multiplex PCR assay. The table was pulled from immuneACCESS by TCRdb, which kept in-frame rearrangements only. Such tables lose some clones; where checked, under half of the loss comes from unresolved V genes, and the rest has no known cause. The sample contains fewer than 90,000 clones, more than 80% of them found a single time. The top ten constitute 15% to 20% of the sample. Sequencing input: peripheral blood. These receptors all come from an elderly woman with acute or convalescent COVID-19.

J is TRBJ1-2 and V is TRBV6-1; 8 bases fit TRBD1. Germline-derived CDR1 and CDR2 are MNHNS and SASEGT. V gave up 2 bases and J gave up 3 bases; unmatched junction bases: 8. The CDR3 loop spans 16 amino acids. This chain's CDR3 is CASSEPQGASYYGYTF. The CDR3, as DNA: TGTGCCAGCAGTGAACCCCAGGGGGCAAGCTACTATGGCTACACCTTC.

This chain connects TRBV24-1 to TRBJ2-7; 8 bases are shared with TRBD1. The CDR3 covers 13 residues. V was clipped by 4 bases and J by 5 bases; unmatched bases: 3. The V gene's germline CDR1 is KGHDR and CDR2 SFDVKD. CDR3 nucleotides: TGTGCCACCAGTGACACGGACAGGGACGAGCAGTACTTC. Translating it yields CATSDTDRDEQYF.

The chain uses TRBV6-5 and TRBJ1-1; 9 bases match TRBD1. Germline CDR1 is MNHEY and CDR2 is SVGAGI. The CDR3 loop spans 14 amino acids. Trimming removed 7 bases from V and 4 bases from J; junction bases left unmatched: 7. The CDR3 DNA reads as TGTGCCAGCATTAACAGGGGGCTGACCACTGAAGCTTTCTTT. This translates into CASINRGLTTEAFF.

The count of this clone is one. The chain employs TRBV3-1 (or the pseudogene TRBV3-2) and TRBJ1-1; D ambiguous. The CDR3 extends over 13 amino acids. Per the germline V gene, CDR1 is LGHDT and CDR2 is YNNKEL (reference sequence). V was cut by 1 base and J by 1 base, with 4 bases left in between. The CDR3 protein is CASSQVRNTEAFF. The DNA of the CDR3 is TGTGCCAGCAGCCAAGTCCGGAACACTGAAGCTTTCTTT.

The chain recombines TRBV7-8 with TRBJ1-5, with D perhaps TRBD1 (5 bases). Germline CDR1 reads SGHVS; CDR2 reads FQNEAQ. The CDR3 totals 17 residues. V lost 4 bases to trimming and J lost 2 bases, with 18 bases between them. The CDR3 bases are TGTGCCAGCAGCTCCTACAGGCTCCCGGGAGGCAATCAGCCCCAGCATTTT. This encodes CASSSYRLPGGNQPQHF.

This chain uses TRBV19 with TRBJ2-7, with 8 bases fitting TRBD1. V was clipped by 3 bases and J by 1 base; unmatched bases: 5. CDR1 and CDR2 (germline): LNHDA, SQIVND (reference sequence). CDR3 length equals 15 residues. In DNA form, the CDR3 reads TGTGCCAGTAGTATCGCCGGGACAGGTTCCTACGAGCAGTACTTC. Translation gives CASSIAGTGSYEQYF. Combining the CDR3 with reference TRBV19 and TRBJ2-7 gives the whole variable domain DGGITQSPKYLFRKEGQNVTLSCEQNLNHDAMYWYRQDPGQGLRLIYYSQIVNDFQKGDIAEGYSVSREKKESFPLTVTSAQKNPTAFYLCASSIAGTGSYEQYFGPGTRLTVT.

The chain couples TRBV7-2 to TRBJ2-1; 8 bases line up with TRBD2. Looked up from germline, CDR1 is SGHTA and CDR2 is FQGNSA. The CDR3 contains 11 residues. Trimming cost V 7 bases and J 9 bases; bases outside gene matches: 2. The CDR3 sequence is CASKRGSEQFF. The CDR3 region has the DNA TGTGCCAGCAAGCGGGGGAGTGAGCAGTTCTTC.

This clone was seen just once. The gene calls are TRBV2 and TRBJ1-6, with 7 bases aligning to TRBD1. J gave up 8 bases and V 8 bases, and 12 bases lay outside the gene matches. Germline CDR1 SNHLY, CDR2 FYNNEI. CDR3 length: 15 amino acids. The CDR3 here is CASGRTGVTYSPLHF. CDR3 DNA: TGTGCCAGCGGTCGCACAGGGGTAACGTATTCACCCCTCCACTTT.

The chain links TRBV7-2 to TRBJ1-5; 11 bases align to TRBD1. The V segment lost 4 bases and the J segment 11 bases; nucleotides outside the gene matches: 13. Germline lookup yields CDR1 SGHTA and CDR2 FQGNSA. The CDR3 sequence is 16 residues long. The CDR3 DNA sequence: TGTGCCAGCAGCTCCTCCGGGACAGGGGGGGGGTTGGCCCAGCATTTT. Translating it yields CASSSSGTGGGLAQHF.

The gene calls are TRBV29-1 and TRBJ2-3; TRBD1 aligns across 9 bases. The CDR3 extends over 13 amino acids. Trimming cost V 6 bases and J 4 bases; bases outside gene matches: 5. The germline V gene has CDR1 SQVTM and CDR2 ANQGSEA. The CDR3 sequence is CSVGGQGPDTQYF. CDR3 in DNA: TGCAGCGTGGGAGGACAGGGGCCAGATACGCAGTATTTT.

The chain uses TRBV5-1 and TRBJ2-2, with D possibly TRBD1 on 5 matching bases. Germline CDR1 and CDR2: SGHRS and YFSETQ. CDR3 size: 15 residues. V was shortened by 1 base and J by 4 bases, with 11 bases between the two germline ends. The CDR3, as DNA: TGCGCCAGCAGCTTGAAGGGGCTGGGCACCGGGGAGCTGTTTTTT. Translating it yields CASSLKGLGTGELFF.

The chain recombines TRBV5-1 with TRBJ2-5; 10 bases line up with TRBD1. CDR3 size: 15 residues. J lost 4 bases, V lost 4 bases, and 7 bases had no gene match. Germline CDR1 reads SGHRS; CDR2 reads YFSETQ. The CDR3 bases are TGCGCCAGCAGCGCAGACAGGGGGCATTTAGAGACCCAGTACTTC. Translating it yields CASSADRGHLETQYF.

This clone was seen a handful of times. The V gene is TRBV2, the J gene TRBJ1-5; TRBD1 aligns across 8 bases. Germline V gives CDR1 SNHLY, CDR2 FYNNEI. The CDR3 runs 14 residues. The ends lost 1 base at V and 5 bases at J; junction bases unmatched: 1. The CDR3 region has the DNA TGTGCCAGCAGTGAAGGGACAGGGTATCAGCCCCAGCATTTT. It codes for CASSEGTGYQPQHF.

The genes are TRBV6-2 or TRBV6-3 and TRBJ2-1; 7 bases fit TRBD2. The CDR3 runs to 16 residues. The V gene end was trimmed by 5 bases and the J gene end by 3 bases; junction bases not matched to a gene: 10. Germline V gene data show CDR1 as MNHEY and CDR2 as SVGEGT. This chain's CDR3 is CASSNPGLGRYNEQFF. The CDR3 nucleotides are TGTGCCAGCAGTAACCCCGGACTAGGACGCTACAATGAGCAGTTCTTC.

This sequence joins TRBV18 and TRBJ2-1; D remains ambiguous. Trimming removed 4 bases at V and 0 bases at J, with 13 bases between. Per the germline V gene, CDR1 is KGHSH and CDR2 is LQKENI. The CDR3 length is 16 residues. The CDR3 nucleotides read TGTGCCAGCTCACTTACCCCACGGAGCTCCTACAATGAGCAGTTCTTC. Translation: CASSLTPRSSYNEQFF.

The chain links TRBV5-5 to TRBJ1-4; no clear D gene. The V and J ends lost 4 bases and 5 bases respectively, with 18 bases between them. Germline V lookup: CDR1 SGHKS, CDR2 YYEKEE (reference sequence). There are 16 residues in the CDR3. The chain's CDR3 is CASSPWVGRENEKLFF. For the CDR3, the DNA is TGTGCCAGCAGCCCTTGGGTGGGGAGGGAGAATGAAAAACTGTTTTTT.

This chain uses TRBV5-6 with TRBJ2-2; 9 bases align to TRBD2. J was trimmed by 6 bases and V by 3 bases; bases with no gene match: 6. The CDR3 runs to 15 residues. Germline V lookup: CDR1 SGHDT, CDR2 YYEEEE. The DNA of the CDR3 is TGTGCCAGCAGCTCAGCGGGAGGTGTTCCCGGGGAGCTGTTTTTT. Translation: CASSSAGGVPGELFF.

The CDR3 DNA follows: TGTGCCAGCAGCCAAGGGCCGGGGGGCTATGAGCAGTTCTTC. Translating it yields CASSQGPGGYEQFF. The rearrangement links TRBV3-1 (or the pseudogene TRBV3-2) to TRBJ2-1, with D tentatively TRBD2 (7 bases). V was pared by 1 base and J by 8 bases, with 12 bases between. Germline CDR1 is LGHDT and CDR2 is YNNKEL (reference sequence). The CDR3 has 14 residues.

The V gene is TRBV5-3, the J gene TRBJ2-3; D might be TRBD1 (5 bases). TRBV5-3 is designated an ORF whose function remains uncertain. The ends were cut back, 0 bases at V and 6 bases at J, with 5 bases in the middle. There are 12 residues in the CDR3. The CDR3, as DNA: TGTGCCAGAAGCTTGGAGGGGGATACGCAGTATTTT. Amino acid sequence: CARSLEGDTQYF.

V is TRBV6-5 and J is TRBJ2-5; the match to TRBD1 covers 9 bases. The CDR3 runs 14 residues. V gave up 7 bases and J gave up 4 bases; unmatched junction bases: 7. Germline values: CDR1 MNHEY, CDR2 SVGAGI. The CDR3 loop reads CASKFDRGRETQYF. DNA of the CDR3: TGTGCCAGCAAATTCGACAGGGGGAGAGAGACCCAGTACTTC.

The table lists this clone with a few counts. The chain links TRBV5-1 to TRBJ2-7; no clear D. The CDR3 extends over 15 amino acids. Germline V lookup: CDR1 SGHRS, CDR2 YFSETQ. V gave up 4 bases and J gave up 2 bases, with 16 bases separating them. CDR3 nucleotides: TGCGCCAGCAGCCCACGAACGTCTCAGACCTACGAGCAGTACTTC. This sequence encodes CASSPRTSQTYEQYF.